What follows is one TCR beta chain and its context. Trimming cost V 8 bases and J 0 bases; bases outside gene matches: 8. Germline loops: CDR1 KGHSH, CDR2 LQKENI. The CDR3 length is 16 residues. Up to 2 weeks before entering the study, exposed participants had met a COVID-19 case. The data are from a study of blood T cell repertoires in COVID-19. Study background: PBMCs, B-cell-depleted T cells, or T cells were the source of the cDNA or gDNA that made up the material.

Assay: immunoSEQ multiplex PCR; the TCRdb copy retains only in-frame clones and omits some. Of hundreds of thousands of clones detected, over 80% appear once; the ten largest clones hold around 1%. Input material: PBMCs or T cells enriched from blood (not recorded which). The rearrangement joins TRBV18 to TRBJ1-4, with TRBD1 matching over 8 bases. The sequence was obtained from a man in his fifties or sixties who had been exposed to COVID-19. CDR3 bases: TGTGCCAGCCGCGCGGGACAGGTGGCAACTAATGAAAAACTGTTTTTT. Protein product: CASRAGQVATNEKLFF.